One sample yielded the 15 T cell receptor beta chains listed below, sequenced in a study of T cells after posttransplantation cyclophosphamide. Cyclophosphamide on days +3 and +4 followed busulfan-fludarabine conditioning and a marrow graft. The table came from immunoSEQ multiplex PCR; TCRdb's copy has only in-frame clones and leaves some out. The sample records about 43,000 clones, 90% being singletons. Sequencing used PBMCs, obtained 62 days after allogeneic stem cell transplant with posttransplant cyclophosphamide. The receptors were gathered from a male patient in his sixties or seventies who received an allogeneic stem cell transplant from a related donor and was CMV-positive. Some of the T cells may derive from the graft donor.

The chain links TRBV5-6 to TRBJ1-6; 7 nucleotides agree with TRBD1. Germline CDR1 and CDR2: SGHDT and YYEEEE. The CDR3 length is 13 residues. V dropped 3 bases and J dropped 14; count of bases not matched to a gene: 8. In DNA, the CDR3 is TGTGCCAGCAGCTCCGGACAGGCTCGTGCCCTCCACTTT. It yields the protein CASSSGQARALHF.

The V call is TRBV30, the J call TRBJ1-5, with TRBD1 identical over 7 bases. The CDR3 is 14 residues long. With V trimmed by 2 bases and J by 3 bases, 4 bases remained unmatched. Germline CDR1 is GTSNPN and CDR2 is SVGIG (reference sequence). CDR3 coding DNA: TGTGCCTGGAGTTCCGGGACAGTCAATCAGCCCCAGCATTTT. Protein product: CAWSSGTVNQPQHF.

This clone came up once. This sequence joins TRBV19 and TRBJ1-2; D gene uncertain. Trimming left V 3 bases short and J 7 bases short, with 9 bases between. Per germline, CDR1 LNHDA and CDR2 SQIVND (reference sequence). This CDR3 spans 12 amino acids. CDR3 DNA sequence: TGTGCCAGTAGTATGGGTAACAGTGGCTACACCTTC. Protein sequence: CASSMGNSGYTF.

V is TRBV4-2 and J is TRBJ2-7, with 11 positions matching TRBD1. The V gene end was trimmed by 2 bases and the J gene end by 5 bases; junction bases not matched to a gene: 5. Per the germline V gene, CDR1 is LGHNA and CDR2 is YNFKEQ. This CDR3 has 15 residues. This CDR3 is CASSQRTDRGHEQYF. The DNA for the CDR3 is TGTGCCAGCAGCCAAAGGACGGACAGGGGGCACGAGCAGTACTTC.

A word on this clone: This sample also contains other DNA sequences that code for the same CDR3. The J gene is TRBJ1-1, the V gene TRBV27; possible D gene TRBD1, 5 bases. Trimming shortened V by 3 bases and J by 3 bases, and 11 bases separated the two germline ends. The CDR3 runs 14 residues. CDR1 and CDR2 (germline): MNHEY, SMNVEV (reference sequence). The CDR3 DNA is TGTGCCAGCAGTTTTTCCCGGGGGGACACTGAAGCTTTCTTT. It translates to CASSFSRGDTEAFF.

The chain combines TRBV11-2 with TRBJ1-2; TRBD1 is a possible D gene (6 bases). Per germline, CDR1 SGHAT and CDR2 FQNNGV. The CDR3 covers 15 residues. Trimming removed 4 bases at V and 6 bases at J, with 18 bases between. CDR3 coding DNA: TGTGCCAGCAGCTCGCCTAGGGGGTTTCGGGATGGCTACACCTTC. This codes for CASSSPRGFRDGYTF.

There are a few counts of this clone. The CDR3 coding sequence is TGTGCCAGCTCACTTCAAGCAGGGGAATCTGGAAACACCATATATTTT. Encoded protein: CASSLQAGESGNTIYF. This sequence joins TRBV18 and TRBJ1-3, with a weak D call TRBD1 (6 bases). V lost 4 bases, J lost 1 base, and 14 bases lay in between. The germline gives CDR1 KGHSH, CDR2 LQKENI. This CDR3 has 16 residues.

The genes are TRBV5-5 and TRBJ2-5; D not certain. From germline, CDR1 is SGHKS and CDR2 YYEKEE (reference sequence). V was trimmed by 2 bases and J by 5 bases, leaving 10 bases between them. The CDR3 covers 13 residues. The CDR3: CASSFDLRETQYF. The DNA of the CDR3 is TGTGCCAGCAGCTTTGACTTGCGGGAGACCCAGTACTTC.

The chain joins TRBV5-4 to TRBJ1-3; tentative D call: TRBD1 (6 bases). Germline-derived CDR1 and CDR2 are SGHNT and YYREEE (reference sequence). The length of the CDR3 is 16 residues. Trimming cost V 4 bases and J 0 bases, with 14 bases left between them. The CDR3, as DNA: TGTGCCAGCAGCACCGCAGGGGCGCACTCTGGAAACACCATATATTTT. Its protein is CASSTAGAHSGNTIYF.

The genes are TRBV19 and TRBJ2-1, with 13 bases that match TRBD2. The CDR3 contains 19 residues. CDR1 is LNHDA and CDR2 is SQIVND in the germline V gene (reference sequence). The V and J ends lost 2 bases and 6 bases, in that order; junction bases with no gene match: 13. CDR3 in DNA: TGTGCCAGTAGTATAACGACTAGCGGGGGGATGTACTCAGGCAATGAGCAGTTCTTC. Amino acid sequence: CASSITTSGGMYSGNEQFF.

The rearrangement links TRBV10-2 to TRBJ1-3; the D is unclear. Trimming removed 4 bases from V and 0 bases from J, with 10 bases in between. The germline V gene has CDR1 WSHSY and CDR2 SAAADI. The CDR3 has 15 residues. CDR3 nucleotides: TGCGCCAGCAGTGCAACTGCTGACTCTGGAAACACCATATATTTT. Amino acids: CASSATADSGNTIYF.

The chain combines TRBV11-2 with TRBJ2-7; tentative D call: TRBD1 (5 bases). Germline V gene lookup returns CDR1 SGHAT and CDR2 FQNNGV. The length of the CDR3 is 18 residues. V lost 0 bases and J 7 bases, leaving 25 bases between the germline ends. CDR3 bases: TGTGCCAGCAGCTTAGAAGTAAGAGCAGGGTCGGTTCTGAAAGAGCAGTACTTC. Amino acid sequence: CASSLEVRAGSVLKEQYF.

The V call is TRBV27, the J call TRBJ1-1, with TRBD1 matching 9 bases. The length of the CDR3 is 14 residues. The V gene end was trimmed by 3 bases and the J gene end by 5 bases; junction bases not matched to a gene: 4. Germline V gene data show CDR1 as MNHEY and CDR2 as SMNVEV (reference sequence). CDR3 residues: CASSLTGGRTEAFF. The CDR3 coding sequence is TGTGCCAGCAGTTTGACAGGGGGTAGAACTGAAGCTTTCTTT.

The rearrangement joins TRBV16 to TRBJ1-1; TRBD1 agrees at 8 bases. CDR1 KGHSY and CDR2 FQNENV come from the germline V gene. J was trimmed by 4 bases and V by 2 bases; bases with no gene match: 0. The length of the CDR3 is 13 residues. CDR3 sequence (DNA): TGTGCCAGCAGCCAAGGACAGGGCACTGAAGCTTTCTTT. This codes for CASSQGQGTEAFF. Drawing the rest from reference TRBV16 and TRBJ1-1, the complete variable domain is GEEVAQTPKHLVRGEGQKAKLYCAPIKGHSYVFWYQQVLKNEFKFLISFQNENVFDETGMPKERFSAKCLPNSPCSLEIQATKLEDSAVYFCASSQGQGTEAFFGQGTRLTVV.

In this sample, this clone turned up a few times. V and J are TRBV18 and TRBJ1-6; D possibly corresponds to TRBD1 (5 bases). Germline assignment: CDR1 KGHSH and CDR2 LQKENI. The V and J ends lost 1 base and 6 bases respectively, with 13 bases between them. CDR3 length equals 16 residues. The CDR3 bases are TGTGCCAGCTCACCACTTACGGGGGGTTCTAATTCACCCCTCCACTTT. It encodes CASSPLTGGSNSPLHF.